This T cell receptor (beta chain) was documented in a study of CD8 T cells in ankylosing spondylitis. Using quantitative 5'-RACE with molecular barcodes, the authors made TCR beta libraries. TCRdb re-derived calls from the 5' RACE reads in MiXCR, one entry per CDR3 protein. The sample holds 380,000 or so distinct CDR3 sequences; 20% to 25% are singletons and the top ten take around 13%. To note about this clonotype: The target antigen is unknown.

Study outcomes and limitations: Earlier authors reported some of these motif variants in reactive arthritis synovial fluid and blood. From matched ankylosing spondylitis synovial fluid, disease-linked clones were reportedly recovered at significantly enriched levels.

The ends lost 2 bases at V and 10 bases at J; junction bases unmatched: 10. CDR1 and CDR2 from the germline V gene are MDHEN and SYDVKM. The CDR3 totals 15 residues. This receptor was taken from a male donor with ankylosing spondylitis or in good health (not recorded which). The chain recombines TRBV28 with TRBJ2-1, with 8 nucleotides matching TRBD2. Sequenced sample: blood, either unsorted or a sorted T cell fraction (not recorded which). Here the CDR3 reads CASSLVRGVRREQFF. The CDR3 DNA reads TGTGCCAGCAGTTTAGTGCGGGGGGTGCGACGGGAGCAGTTCTTC.